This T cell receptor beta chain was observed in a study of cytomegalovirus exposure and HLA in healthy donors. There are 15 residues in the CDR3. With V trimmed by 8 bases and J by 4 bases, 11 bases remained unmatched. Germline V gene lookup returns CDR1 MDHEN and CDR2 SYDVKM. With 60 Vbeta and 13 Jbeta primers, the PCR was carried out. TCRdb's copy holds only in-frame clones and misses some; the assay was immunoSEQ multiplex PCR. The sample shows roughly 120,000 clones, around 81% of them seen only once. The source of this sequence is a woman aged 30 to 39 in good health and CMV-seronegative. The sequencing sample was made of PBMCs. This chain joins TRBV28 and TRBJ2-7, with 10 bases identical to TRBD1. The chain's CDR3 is CASQPQGGQGYEQYF. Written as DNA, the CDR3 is TGTGCCAGCCAACCTCAAGGGGGACAGGGGTACGAGCAGTACTTC.